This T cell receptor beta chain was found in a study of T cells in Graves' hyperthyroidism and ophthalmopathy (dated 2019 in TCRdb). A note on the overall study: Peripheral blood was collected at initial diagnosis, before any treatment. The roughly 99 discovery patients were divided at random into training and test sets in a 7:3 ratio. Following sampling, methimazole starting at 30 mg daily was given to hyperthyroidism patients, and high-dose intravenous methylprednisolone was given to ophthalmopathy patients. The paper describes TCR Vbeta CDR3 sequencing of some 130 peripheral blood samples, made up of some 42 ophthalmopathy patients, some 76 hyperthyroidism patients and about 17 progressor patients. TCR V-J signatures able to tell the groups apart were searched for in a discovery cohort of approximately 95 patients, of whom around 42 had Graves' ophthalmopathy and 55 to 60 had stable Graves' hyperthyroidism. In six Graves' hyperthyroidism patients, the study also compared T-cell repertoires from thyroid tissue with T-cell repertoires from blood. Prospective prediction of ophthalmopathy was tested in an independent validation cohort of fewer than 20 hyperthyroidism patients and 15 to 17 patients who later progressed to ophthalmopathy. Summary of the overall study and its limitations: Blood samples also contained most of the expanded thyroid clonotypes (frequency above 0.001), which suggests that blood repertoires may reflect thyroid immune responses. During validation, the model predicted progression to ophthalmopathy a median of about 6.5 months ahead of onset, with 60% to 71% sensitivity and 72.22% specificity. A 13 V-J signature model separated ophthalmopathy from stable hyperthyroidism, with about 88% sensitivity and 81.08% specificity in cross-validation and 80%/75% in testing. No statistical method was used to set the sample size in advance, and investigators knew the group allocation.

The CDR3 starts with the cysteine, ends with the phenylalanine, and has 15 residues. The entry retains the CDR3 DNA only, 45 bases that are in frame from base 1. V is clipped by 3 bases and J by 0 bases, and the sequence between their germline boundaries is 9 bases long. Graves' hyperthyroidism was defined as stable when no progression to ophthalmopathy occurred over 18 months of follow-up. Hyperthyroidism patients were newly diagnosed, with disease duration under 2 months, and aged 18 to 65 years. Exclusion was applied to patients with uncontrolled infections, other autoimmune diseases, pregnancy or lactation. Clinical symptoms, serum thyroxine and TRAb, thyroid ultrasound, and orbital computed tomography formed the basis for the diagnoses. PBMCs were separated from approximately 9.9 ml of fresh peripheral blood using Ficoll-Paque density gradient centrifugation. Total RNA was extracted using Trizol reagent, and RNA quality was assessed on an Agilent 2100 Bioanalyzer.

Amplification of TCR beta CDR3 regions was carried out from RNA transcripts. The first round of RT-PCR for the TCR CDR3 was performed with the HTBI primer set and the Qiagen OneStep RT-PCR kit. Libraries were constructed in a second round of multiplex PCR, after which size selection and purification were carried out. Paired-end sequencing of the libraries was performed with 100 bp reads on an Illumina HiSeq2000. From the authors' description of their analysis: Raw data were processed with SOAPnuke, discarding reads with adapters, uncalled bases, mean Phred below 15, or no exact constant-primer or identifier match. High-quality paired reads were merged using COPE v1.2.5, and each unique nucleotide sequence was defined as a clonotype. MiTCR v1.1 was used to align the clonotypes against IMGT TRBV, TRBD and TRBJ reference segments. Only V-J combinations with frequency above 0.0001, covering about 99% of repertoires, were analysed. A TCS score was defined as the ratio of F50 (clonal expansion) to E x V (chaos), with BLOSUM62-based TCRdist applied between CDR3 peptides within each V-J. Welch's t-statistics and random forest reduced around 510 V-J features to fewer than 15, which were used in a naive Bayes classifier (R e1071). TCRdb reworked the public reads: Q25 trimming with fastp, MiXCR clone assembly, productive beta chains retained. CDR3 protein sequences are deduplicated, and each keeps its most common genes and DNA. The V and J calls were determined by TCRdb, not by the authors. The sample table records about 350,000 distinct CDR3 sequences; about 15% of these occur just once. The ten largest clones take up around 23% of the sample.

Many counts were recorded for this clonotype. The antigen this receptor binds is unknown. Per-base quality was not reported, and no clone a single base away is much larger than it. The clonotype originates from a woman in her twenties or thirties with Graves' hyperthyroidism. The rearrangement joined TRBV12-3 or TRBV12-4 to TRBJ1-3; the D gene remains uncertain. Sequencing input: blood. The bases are TGTGCCAGCAGTTTTATGGCACCCTCTGGAAACACCATATATTTT. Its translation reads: CASSFMAPSGNTIYF.